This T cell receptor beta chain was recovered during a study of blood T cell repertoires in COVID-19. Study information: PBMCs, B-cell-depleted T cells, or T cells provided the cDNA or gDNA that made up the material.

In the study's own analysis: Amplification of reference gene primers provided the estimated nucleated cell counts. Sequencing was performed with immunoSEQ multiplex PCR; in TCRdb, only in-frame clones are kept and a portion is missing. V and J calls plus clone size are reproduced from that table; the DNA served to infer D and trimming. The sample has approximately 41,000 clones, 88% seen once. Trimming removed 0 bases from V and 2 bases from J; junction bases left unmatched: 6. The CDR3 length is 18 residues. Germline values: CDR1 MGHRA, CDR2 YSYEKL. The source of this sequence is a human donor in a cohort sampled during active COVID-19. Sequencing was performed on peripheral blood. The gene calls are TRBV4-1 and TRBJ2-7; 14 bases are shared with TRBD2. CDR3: CASSQERLAGGRAYEQYF. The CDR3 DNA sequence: TGCGCCAGCAGCCAAGAAAGACTAGCGGGAGGGAGAGCCTACGAGCAGTACTTC.